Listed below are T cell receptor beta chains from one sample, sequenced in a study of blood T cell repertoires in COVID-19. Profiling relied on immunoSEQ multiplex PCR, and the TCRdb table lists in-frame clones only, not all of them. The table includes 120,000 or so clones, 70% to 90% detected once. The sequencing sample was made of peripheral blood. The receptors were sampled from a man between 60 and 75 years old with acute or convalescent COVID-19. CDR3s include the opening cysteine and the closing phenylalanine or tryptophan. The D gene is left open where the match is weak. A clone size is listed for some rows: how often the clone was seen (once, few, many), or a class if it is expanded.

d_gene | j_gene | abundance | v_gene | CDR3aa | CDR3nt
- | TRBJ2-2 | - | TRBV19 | CASSIWLANTGELFF | TGTGCCAGTAGTATTTGGCTAGCGAACACCGGGGAGCTGTTTTTT
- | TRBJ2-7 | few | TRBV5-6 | CASSSFSYEQYF | TGTGCCAGCAGCTCCTTCAGCTACGAGCAGTACTTC
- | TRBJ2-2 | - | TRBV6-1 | CASSDRDTGELFF | TGTGCCAGCAGTGATAGAGACACCGGGGAGCTGTTTTTT
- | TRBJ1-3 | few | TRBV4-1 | CASSLDRARGNTIYF | TGCGCCAGCAGCCTCGACAGAGCACGCGGAAACACCATATATTTT
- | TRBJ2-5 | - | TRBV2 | CASRTPGQLETQYF | TGTGCCAGCCGGACTCCGGGACAACTAGAGACCCAGTACTTC
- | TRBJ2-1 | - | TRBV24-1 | CATSDLPYEQFF | TGTGCCACCAGTGATTTGCCGTATGAGCAGTTCTTC
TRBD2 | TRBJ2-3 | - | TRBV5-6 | CASSLAPSGMTDTQYF | TGTGCCAGCAGCTTGGCCCCTAGCGGGATGACAGATACGCAGTATTTT
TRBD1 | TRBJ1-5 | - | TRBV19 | CASSTDRGDNQPQHF | TGTGCCAGTAGTACGGACAGGGGGGACAATCAGCCCCAGCATTTT
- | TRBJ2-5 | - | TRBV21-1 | CASSKREQTQYF | TGTGCCAGCAGCAAAAGAGAGCAGACCCAGTACTTC
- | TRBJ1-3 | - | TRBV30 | CAWSVTGVGNTIYF | TGTGCCTGGAGTGTAACGGGAGTTGGAAACACCATATATTTT
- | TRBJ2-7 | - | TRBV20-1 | CSASGAGTVSYEQYF | TGCAGTGCTAGTGGAGCAGGAACCGTCTCCTACGAGCAGTACTTC
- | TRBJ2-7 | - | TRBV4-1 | CASSQERSYEQYF | TGCGCCAGCAGCCAGGAGCGATCCTACGAGCAGTACTTC
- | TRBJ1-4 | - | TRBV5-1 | CASSSLWEKLFF | TGCGCCAGCAGCTCACTTTGGGAAAAACTGTTTTTT
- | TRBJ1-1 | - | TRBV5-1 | CASSLRDFHRPDTEAFF | TGCGCCAGCAGCCTTAGGGACTTTCACAGACCCGACACTGAAGCTTTCTTT
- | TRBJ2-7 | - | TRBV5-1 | CASSLLGILSSYEQYF | TGCGCCAGCAGCTTGCTCGGTATTCTTAGCTCCTACGAGCAGTACTTC
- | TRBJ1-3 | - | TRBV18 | CASSPVDSSGNTIYF | TGTGCCAGCTCACCCGTGGACAGCTCTGGAAACACCATATATTTT
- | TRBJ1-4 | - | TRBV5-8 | CASRQPTNEKLFF | TGTGCCAGCAGACAGCCAACTAATGAAAAACTGTTTTTT
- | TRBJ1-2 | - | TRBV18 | CASSPSGGNYGYTF | TGTGCCAGCTCACCCAGCGGGGGGAACTATGGCTACACCTTC
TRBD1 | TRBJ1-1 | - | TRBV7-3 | CASSPRQGATEAFF | TGTGCCAGCAGCCCCAGACAGGGGGCAACTGAAGCTTTCTTT
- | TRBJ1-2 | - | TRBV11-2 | CASSIQGEGYTF | TGTGCCAGCAGCATACAGGGAGAAGGCTACACCTTC
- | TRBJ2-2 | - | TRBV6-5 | CASSTTAGELFF | TGTGCCAGCAGTACGACAGCCGGGGAGCTGTTTTTT
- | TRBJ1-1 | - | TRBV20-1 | CSASWAGINTEAFF | TGCAGTGCTAGTTGGGCAGGAATCAACACTGAAGCTTTCTTT
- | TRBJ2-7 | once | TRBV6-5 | CASSQGTGKAEQYF | TGTGCCAGCAGTCAGGGGACGGGCAAGGCCGAGCAGTACTTC
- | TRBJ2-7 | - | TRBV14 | CASSQAYEQYF | TGTGCCAGCAGCCAAGCGTACGAGCAGTACTTC
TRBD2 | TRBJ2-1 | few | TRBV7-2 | CASSLELAGWDEQFF | TGTGCCAGCAGCTTAGAACTAGCGGGCTGGGATGAGCAGTTCTTC
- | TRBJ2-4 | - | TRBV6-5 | CASRAEGAKNIQYF | TGTGCCAGCAGGGCCGAGGGTGCCAAAAACATTCAGTACTTC
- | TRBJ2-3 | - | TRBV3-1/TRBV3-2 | CASSLRGGPQTDTQYF | TGTGCCAGCAGCCTCCGAGGAGGCCCTCAGACAGATACGCAGTATTTT
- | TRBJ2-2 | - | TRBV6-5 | CASSLQGAVTGELFF | TGTGCCAGCAGCTTACAAGGGGCTGTCACCGGGGAGCTGTTTTTT
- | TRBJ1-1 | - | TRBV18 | CASSPSGTEAFF | TGTGCCAGCTCACCCAGCGGCACTGAAGCTTTCTTT
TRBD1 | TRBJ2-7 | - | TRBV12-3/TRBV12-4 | CASSLGQGGEQYF | TGTGCCAGCAGTTTAGGACAGGGCGGCGAGCAGTACTTC
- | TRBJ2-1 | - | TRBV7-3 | CASSPQRHGEQFF | TGTGCCAGCAGCCCACAAAGACATGGGGAGCAGTTCTTC
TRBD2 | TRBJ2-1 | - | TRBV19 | CASRTSENNEQFF | TGTGCCAGTAGGACTAGCGAAAACAATGAGCAGTTCTTC
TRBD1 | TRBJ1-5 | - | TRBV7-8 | CASSLDPGTGSGPQHF | TGTGCCAGCAGCTTAGATCCCGGGACAGGGAGTGGGCCCCAGCATTTT
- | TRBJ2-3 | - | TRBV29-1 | CSVLRASTDTQYF | TGCAGCGTCTTACGAGCTAGCACAGATACGCAGTATTTT
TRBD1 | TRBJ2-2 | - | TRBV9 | CASSPSQGSYTGELFF | TGTGCCAGCAGCCCATCACAGGGGTCCTACACCGGGGAGCTGTTTTTT
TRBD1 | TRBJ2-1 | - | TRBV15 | CATSKGQGSAYNEQFF | TGTGCCACCAGCAAGGGACAGGGGTCAGCCTACAATGAGCAGTTCTTC
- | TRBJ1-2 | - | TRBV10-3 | CAISEIENYGYTF | TGTGCCATCAGTGAGATAGAGAACTATGGCTACACCTTC
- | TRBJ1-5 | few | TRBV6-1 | CASSEWTVYSNQPQHF | TGTGCCAGCAGTGAATGGACAGTTTATAGCAATCAGCCCCAGCATTTT
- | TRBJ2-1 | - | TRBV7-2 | CASSYRLDPSAEQFF | TGTGCCAGCAGCTATCGACTAGATCCCTCAGCTGAGCAGTTCTTC
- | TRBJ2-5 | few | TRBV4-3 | CASSQEWGEPPVQYF | TGCGCCAGCAGCCAAGAGTGGGGGGAGCCACCGGTGCAGTACTTC
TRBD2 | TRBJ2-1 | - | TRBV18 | CASSPSSGTSGKNEQFF | TGTGCCAGCTCACCTTCTAGTGGGACTAGCGGGAAGAATGAGCAGTTCTTC
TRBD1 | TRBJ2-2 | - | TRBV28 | CASSGTANTGELFF | TGTGCCAGCTCCGGGACAGCGAACACCGGGGAGCTGTTTTTT
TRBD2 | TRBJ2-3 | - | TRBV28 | CASSLIQIAGGRSDTQYF | TGTGCCAGCAGTCTAATTCAAATAGCGGGGGGGAGGTCAGATACGCAGTATTTT
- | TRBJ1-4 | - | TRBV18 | CASSPGQGTTNEKLFF | TGTGCCAGCTCACCAGGGCAGGGGACAACTAATGAAAAACTGTTTTTT
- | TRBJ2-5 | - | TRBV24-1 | CATSEYNQETQYF | TGTGCCACCAGTGAATACAACCAAGAGACCCAGTACTTC
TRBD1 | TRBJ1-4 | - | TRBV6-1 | CASSERTAAGGNEKLFF | TGTGCCAGCAGTGAACGGACAGCTGCAGGGGGTAATGAAAAACTGTTTTTT
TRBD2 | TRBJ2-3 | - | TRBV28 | CASSLGFSRGGTQYF | TGTGCCAGCAGTTTGGGTTTTTCCCGGGGAGGGACGCAGTATTTT
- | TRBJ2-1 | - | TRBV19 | CASNGQGGEQFF | TGTGCCAGTAACGGGCAGGGGGGTGAGCAGTTCTTC
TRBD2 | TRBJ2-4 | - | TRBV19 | CASSAQHGLAGGGNIQYF | TGTGCCAGTAGTGCCCAGCACGGACTAGCGGGAGGTGGAAACATTCAGTACTTC
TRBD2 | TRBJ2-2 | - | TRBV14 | CASSQGLTGELFF | TGTGCCAGCAGCCAGGGACTAACCGGGGAGCTGTTTTTT
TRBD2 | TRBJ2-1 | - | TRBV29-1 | CSVNGGGGGLNEQFF | TGCAGCGTTAATGGCGGGGGGGGTGGTTTGAATGAGCAGTTCTTC
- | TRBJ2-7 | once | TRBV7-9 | CASSLEGRLAPTYEQYF | TGTGCCAGCAGCTTAGAGGGCCGTCTAGCGCCAACCTACGAGCAGTACTTC
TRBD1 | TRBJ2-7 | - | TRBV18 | CASSRGTGSGEQYF | TGTGCCAGCTCACGAGGGACAGGGTCGGGGGAGCAGTACTTC
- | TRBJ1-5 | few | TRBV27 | CASSLRGISQPQHF | TGTGCCAGCAGTTTGCGGGGGATAAGCCAGCCCCAGCATTTT
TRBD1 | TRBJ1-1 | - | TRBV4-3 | CASSHGGQGAEAFF | TGCGCCAGCAGCCATGGGGGACAGGGGGCCGAAGCTTTCTTT
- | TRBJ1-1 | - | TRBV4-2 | CASSQDPQEEYTEAFF | TGTGCCAGCAGCCAAGATCCGCAGGAGGAGTACACTGAAGCTTTCTTT
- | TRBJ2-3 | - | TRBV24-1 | CATSDRGGGLKTDTQYF | TGTGCCACCAGTGACCGAGGGGGGGGTCTGAAGACAGATACGCAGTATTTT
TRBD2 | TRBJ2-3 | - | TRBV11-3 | CASSLGLAGDTQYF | TGTGCCAGCAGCCTGGGACTAGCGGGAGATACGCAGTATTTT
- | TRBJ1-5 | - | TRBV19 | CASSISQGDQPQHF | TGTGCCAGTAGTATCTCACAGGGAGACCAGCCCCAGCATTTT